This section outlines one T cell receptor beta chain sequence together with its context. The sample is drawn from a study of blood T cell repertoires in COVID-19. Across the study: The analysed material was cDNA or gDNA that came from T cells, B-cell-depleted T cells, or PBMCs.

The CDR3 runs to 15 residues. With 2 bases removed from V and 2 bases from J, the gap between germline ends came to 12 bases. Germline loops: CDR1 MNHNS, CDR2 SASEGT. As processed by the authors: Reference gene primer amplification yielded estimated nucleated cell counts. The method was immunoSEQ multiplex PCR; TCRdb's version includes in-frame clones alone and lacks a portion of them. V and J calls and clone size are as listed in that table; D and trimming were resolved from the DNA. The sample lists under 130,000 clones, roughly four fifths occurring once. The sequenced sample consisted of peripheral blood. The clonotype was recovered from a woman in her 70s with acute or convalescent COVID-19. This chain connects TRBV6-1 to TRBJ1-2, with TRBD1 as a possible D gene (5 bases). CDR3 sequence (DNA): TGTGCCAGCAGTGAAAGCAGGGCGGACAACTATGGCTACACCTTC. It specifies CASSESRADNYGYTF.